Shown below are 31 T cell receptor beta chains from a single sample sequenced in a study of blood T cells in healthy people across ages. The authors ran a second PCR of roughly 6 to 12 cycles using a sample-barcoded 5' primer and a J-beta primer mix. TCRdb re-called the 5' RACE reads with MiXCR, one entry per CDR3 protein. Among approximately 680,000 distinct CDR3 sequences listed, about a third were seen once. The specimen sequenced was blood. The receptors come from a woman older than 75 in good health.

This clonotype was observed a handful of times. This may be a read error, as it is one base from a much larger clone. V is TRBV11-2 and J is TRBJ1-5, with 7 bases that match TRBD1. After removal of 1 base from V and 4 bases from J, the junction contained 4 bases not matched to a gene. In germline, CDR1 is SGHAT, CDR2 FQNNGV. This CDR3 has 15 amino acids. The CDR3 DNA is TGTGCCAGCAGCTTAGGTGTGACAGGGAATCAGCCCCAGCATTTT. Amino acids: CASSLGVTGNQPQHF.

This clonotype counts as medium-sized. The chain carries TRBV20-1 and TRBJ2-7; D may be TRBD1 (6 bases). CDR1 DFQATT and CDR2 SNEGSKA come from the germline V gene (reference sequence). This CDR3 comprises 12 residues. Trimming cost V 6 bases and J 5 bases, with 14 bases left between them. The CDR3 nucleotides are TGCAGTGCGTCAGGGGCCGACAACGAGCAGTACTTC. It encodes CSASGADNEQYF.

This clonotype has a handful of counts. This chain links TRBV9 with TRBJ2-7; TRBD1 matches 7 bases. CDR1 SGDLS and CDR2 YYNGEE come from the germline V gene. The CDR3 extends over 14 amino acids. V dropped 0 bases and J dropped 6; count of bases not matched to a gene: 6. The CDR3: CASSVEQGLGEQYF. In DNA form, the CDR3 reads TGTGCCAGCAGCGTAGAACAGGGGTTGGGCGAGCAGTACTTC.

This clonotype has a count of ten or more. V is TRBV6-4 and J is TRBJ2-2; no reliable D call. Germline CDR1 MRHNA, CDR2 SNTAGT. V was trimmed by 3 bases and J by 3 bases, leaving 8 bases between them. The CDR3 contains 14 residues. The CDR3 region has the DNA TGTGCCAGCAGTGATGGGCCATACACCGGGGAGCTGTTTTTT. Residues: CASSDGPYTGELFF.

This clonotype was seen more than once but under ten times. The CDR3 coding sequence is TGTGCCAGCAGTTACTCTCCCGGCGCGCTGGGCAACGGGGAGCTGTTTTTT. Translation: CASSYSPGALGNGELFF. The rearrangement joins TRBV6-5 to TRBJ2-2; unclear D gene. The V end lost 0 bases, the J end lost 7 bases, and 18 bases lay between the germline ends. The CDR3 contains 17 residues. Germline V gene data show CDR1 as MNHEY and CDR2 as SVGAGI.

This clonotype was seen many times. The chain combines TRBV5-1 with TRBJ2-6; D is unclear. Trimming shortened V by 5 bases and J by 0 bases, and 3 bases separated the two germline ends. The CDR3 runs to 13 residues. Germline V CDR1 and CDR2: SGHRS, YFSETQ. CDR3: CASSTSGANVLTF. CDR3 bases: TGCGCCAGCAGTACCTCTGGGGCCAACGTCCTGACTTTC.

With regard to this clonotype: A much bigger clone sits one base away, suggesting this may be a read error. V is TRBV12-3 or TRBV12-4 and J is TRBJ2-7; D perhaps matches TRBD2 (6 bases). The J call may not be correct, given that the DNA end is closer to TRBJ2-5. The CDR3 is made up of 17 amino acids. The CDR3, as DNA: TGTGCCAGCAGTCAACGGGCGGAGTGGGGGGTGCGAGAGACCCAGTACTTC. Encoded protein: CASSQRAEWGVRETQYF.

In this sample, this clonotype turned up many times. The chain links TRBV7-2 to TRBJ2-3, with 9 bases fitting TRBD1. CDR1 and CDR2 (germline): SGHTA, FQGNSA. Germline trimming cut 4 bases from V and 8 bases from J; bases unmatched to any gene: 10. This CDR3 region has 15 residues. For the CDR3, the DNA is TGTGCCAGCAGCTGGACAGGGGCCACCCTGGGTACGCAGTATTTT. The encoded protein is CASSWTGATLGTQYF.

Concerning this clonotype itself: A read error may explain this, as a much larger clone is one base away. This chain connects TRBV5-4 to TRBJ2-7; D could derive from TRBD1 or TRBD2 (5 bases each). The CDR3 spans 14 residues. The germline gives CDR1 SGHNT, CDR2 YYREEE (reference sequence). The DNA of the CDR3 is TGTGCCAGCGGCTTGGAAGGGACGGCACGCGAGCAGTACTTC. Translation gives CASGLEGTAREQYF.

A remark on this clonotype: A much larger clone differs by one base, so this may be a read error. The chain recombines TRBV28 with TRBJ1-4; D call uncertain. Per the germline V gene, CDR1 is MDHEN and CDR2 is SYDVKM. The CDR3 spans 14 residues. Trimming removed 1 base from V and 7 bases from J, with 10 bases in between. As DNA, the CDR3 is TGTGCCAGCAGTTTATTGGAATCTACTGAAAAACTGTTTTTT. Translation: CASSLLESTEKLFF.

This clonotype has at least ten counts. The chain uses TRBV11-2 and TRBJ2-1; perhaps TRBD2 as D (7 bases). Germline lookup yields CDR1 SGHAT and CDR2 FQNNGV. V dropped 3 bases and J dropped 10 bases, with 19 bases sitting between them. The CDR3 has 15 residues. The CDR3: CASSFTGGAPGEQFF. The DNA for the CDR3 is TGTGCCAGCAGCTTTACTGGGGGGGCGCCGGGGGAGCAGTTCTTC.

Comments on this clonotype: A read error may explain this, as a much larger clone is one base away. CDR3 bases: TGTGCCAGCCGTGGACAGGGCCCGGGGGGAGAGACCCAGTACTTC. It yields the protein CASRGQGPGGETQYF. The chain is built from TRBV5-6 and TRBJ2-5; TRBD1 is a possible D gene (8 bases). The CDR3 is 15 residues long. Germline CDR1 is SGHDT and CDR2 is YYEEEE. Trimming removed 7 bases at V and 4 bases at J, with 20 bases between.

The sample holds many counts of this clonotype. V is TRBV6-2 or TRBV6-3 and J is TRBJ1-1; D is ambiguous. CDR3 length: 12 residues. V gave up 4 bases and J gave up 6 bases, with 9 bases separating them. Looked up from germline, CDR1 is MNHEY and CDR2 is SVGEGT. For the CDR3, the DNA is TGTGCCAGCAGTTCCGTTGGGTCTGAAGCTTTCTTT. Its translation is CASSSVGSEAFF.

This rearrangement joins TRBV11-2 to TRBJ2-1, with 10 bases lining up with TRBD1. Germline loops: CDR1 SGHAT, CDR2 FQNNGV. V shed 0 bases and J 2 bases; nucleotides not matched to a gene: 4. The CDR3 has 17 amino acids. DNA of the CDR3: TGTGCCAGCAGCTTAGAACTTGGGACAGGGGCCTACAATGAGCAGTTCTTC. Translation gives CASSLELGTGAYNEQFF.

This clonotype was detected many times. This chain uses TRBV6-6 with TRBJ2-5; D is perhaps TRBD1 (6 bases). The V gene lost 4 bases and the J gene lost 0 bases, with 9 bases spanning the gap. Germline lookup yields CDR1 MNHNY and CDR2 SVGAGI (reference sequence). The CDR3 is 14 amino acids. CDR3 DNA sequence: TGTGCCAGCAGTTCGTGGGACAACCAAGAGACCCAGTACTTC. Its protein is CASSSWDNQETQYF.

The sample holds many counts of this clonotype. V usage is TRBV6-1 and J usage is TRBJ2-1; D unresolved. This CDR3 comprises 12 residues. Germline V gene lookup returns CDR1 MNHNS and CDR2 SASEGT. V was shortened by 5 bases and J by 7 bases, with 9 bases between the two germline ends. In nucleotides, the CDR3 is TGTGCCAGCAGTCCAAGCCGGAATGAGCAGTTCTTC. It yields the protein CASSPSRNEQFF.

This clonotype was observed many times. The gene calls are TRBV7-8 and TRBJ2-3, with D perhaps matching TRBD1 (6 bases). Germline V gene data show CDR1 as SGHVS and CDR2 as FQNEAQ. The CDR3 loop spans 15 amino acids. The V end was cut by 1 base, the J end by 2 bases, with 10 bases between. The CDR3 loop is CASSLVQGHTDTQYF. For the CDR3, the DNA is TGTGCCAGCAGCTTAGTTCAGGGGCACACAGATACGCAGTATTTT. Supplemented by reference TRBV7-8 and TRBJ2-3, the full variable domain reads GAGVSQSPRYKVAKRGQDVALRCDPISGHVSLFWYQQALGQGPEFLTYFQNEAQLDKSGLPSDRFFAERPEGSVSTLKIQRTQQEDSAVYLCASSLVQGHTDTQYFGPGTRLTVL.

In its sample, this clonotype was seen many times. The genes are TRBV5-4 and TRBJ2-6, with D perhaps TRBD1 (6 bases). Trimming took 4 bases from V and 5 from J, leaving 13 bases between them. The CDR3 has 15 residues. CDR1 SGHNT and CDR2 YYREEE come from the germline V gene (reference sequence). The CDR3 nucleotides read TGTGCCAGCAGCCCGGACAGCCAAAGGGCCAACGTCCTGACTTTC. Translation gives CASSPDSQRANVLTF.

Concerning this clonotype: Here the CDR3 omits its conserved ending phenylalanine or tryptophan, so a read error is the likely source. It is unclear where the CDR3 begins or ends on the DNA, so no DNA is shown, and the CDR3 is as TCRdb lists it. The V gene is TRBV7-9, the J gene TRBJ1-2; the table's D call TRBD1 went unverified against the DNA. The CDR3 region is 12 residues in length, termini included. Germline CDR1 is SEHNR and CDR2 is FQNEAQ (reference sequence). The CDR3 sequence is CASSPQQGARTL.

This chain uses TRBV5-1 with TRBJ2-7; TRBD2 might be the D (5 bases). Trimming cost V 3 bases and J 5 bases, with 18 bases left between them. The CDR3 consists of 15 residues. Germline V gives CDR1 SGHRS, CDR2 YFSETQ. The DNA of the CDR3 is TGCGCCAGCAGCTGGAGGCCGGACGCGATGGACGAGCAGTACTTC. As protein: CASSWRPDAMDEQYF. Full variable domain (missing parts from reference TRBV5-1 and TRBJ2-7): KAGVTQTPRYLIKTRGQQVTLSCSPISGHRSVSWYQQTPGQGLQFLFEYFSETQRNKGNFPGRFSGRQFSNSRSEMNVSTLELGDSALYLCASSWRPDAMDEQYFGPGTRLTVT.

The V gene is TRBV27, the J gene TRBJ1-5, with a weak D call TRBD1 (6 bases). Germline-derived CDR1 and CDR2 are MNHEY and SMNVEV (reference sequence). The V and J ends lost 7 bases and 1 base respectively, with 14 bases between them. The CDR3 has 15 amino acids. This CDR3 reads CASIARGTSNQPQHF. CDR3 in DNA: TGTGCCAGCATTGCAAGGGGGACCAGCAATCAGCCCCAGCATTTT.

This clonotype was seen a few times. This sequence joins TRBV11-2 and TRBJ1-1; 8 bases align to TRBD1. Per the germline V gene, CDR1 is SGHAT and CDR2 is FQNNGV. J lost 6 bases, V lost 4 bases, and 4 bases had no gene match. CDR3 length equals 13 residues. This chain's CDR3 is CASSWTGPPEAFF. The DNA for the CDR3 is TGTGCCAGCAGCTGGACAGGGCCCCCTGAAGCTTTCTTT.

As to this clonotype: A much larger clone differs by one base, so this may be a read error. The chain couples TRBV30 to TRBJ2-5; D is possibly TRBD1 (6 bases). The germline V gene encodes CDR1 GTSNPN and CDR2 SVGIG (reference sequence). Deletions cut 1 base from V and 11 bases from J, with 14 bases between. The CDR3 runs to 12 residues. Written as DNA, the CDR3 is TGTGCCTGGAGTGAAGTGGGACATGAGCAGTACTTC. Protein product: CAWSEVGHEQYF.

The V call is TRBV10-1, the J call TRBJ2-1; TRBD1 agrees at 7 bases. Germline-derived CDR1 and CDR2 are WNHNN and SYGVQD (reference sequence). V lost 2 bases, J lost 4 bases, and 5 bases stayed unmatched. This CDR3 spans 15 amino acids. The CDR3 coding sequence is TGCGCCAGCAGTGAGGGAGACAGGGCTTACAATGAGCAGTTCTTC. It specifies CASSEGDRAYNEQFF.

This clonotype came up a few times. One end of the junction is discordant with germline, which a read error may explain. The chain links TRBV15 to TRBJ1-5; D possibly corresponds to TRBD1 (6 bases). Germline V gene sequence: CDR1 LNHNV, CDR2 YYDKDF (reference sequence). There are 14 residues in the CDR3. CDR3 sequence: CAASGRGSNQPQHF. For the CDR3, the DNA is TGTGCCGCCAGCGGCAGGGGTAGCAATCAGCCCCAGCATTTT.

On this clonotype itself: This could be a read error, since a much larger clone is one nucleotide away. The chain combines TRBV21-1 with TRBJ2-5. TRBV21-1 is flagged as a pseudogene. The CDR3 length is 15 residues. This chain's CDR3 is CASSSRLRYQETQYF. Here the CDR3 DNA reads TGTGCCAGCAGCTCTCGGCTACGTTACCAAGAGACCCAGTACTTC.

The V call is TRBV2, the J call TRBJ2-3; D tentatively reads TRBD1 or TRBD2 (7 bases each). Germline CDR1 SNHLY, CDR2 FYNNEI. The CDR3 has 14 residues. V was pared by 8 bases and J by 4 bases, with 16 bases between. The CDR3, as DNA: TGTGCCAGCGTCAGGGGGGGGGCTTCAGATACGCAGTATTTT. It yields the protein CASVRGGASDTQYF.

The rearrangement uses TRBV5-5 and TRBJ2-4; D might be TRBD1 (5 bases). The V end was cut by 4 bases, the J end by 8 bases, with 16 bases between. Germline CDR1 SGHKS, CDR2 YYEKEE (reference sequence). The CDR3 is made up of 14 amino acids. The CDR3 sequence: CASSRTNSMDIQYF. The CDR3 DNA reads TGTGCCAGCAGCCGGACAAACTCGATGGACATTCAGTACTTC.

There are a few counts of this clonotype. The chain carries TRBV28 and TRBJ1-5, with unresolved D. The V and J ends lost 6 bases and 9 bases respectively, with 15 bases between them. Germline CDR1 MDHEN, CDR2 SYDVKM. The CDR3 is 13 amino acids. The CDR3 nucleotides read TGTGCCAGCAGAGCGACGGTCGGTGGGCCCCAGCATTTT. Translating gives CASRATVGGPQHF.

Points on this clonotype: A read error may produce the germline difference seen at one junction end. This sequence joins TRBV12-3 or TRBV12-4 and TRBJ2-3; D is undetermined. The CDR3 runs to 12 residues. For the CDR3, the DNA is TGTGCCAGCAGTCTCATATCAGATATGGAGTATTTC. This gives the protein CASSLISDMEYF.

This clonotype was counted at least ten times. J is TRBJ2-3 and V is TRBV28; 11 bases fit TRBD2. Unmatched junction bases numbered 5, after V lost 6 bases and J lost 0 bases. This CDR3 spans 16 amino acids. Germline values: CDR1 MDHEN, CDR2 SYDVKM. The CDR3 is CASSPSGGPSTDTQYF. Written as DNA, the CDR3 is TGTGCCAGCAGCCCTAGCGGGGGGCCAAGCACAGATACGCAGTATTTT.